This TCR beta chain was retrieved from a study of CD8+ T cells in alopecia areata. Study summary: It was 6 to 18 months of tofacitinib, and then there were 6 months off drug. Study-level results: Between patients, shared TCR sequences were less clear than in mice. This was possibly due in part to HLA diversity in the patient population.

Regarding treatment: oral pan-JAK inhibitor, 5-10 mg twice daily. Following extraction, RNA underwent reverse transcription to cDNA, which served as the sequencing template. Assay: immunoSEQ multiplex PCR; the TCRdb copy retains only in-frame clones and omits some. The sample shows about 190,000 clones, about three fifths of them seen only once. V shed 6 bases, J shed 4 bases, and the junction held 6 bases outside the gene matches. Germline CDR1 and CDR2: LNHDA and SQIVND (reference sequence). This CDR3 is 15 amino acids long. This clone was found a few times. The antigen remains unidentified. This sample comprised CD4+ T cells sorted from blood, obtained at week 4, from a patient treated with tofacitinib. V usage is TRBV19 and J usage is TRBJ2-2, with 9 positions matching TRBD1. This receptor was taken from a human donor with alopecia areata. CDR3 sequence: CASRGDRGFTGELFF. The CDR3 DNA sequence: TGTGCCAGTAGGGGAGACAGGGGGTTCACCGGGGAGCTGTTTTTT.